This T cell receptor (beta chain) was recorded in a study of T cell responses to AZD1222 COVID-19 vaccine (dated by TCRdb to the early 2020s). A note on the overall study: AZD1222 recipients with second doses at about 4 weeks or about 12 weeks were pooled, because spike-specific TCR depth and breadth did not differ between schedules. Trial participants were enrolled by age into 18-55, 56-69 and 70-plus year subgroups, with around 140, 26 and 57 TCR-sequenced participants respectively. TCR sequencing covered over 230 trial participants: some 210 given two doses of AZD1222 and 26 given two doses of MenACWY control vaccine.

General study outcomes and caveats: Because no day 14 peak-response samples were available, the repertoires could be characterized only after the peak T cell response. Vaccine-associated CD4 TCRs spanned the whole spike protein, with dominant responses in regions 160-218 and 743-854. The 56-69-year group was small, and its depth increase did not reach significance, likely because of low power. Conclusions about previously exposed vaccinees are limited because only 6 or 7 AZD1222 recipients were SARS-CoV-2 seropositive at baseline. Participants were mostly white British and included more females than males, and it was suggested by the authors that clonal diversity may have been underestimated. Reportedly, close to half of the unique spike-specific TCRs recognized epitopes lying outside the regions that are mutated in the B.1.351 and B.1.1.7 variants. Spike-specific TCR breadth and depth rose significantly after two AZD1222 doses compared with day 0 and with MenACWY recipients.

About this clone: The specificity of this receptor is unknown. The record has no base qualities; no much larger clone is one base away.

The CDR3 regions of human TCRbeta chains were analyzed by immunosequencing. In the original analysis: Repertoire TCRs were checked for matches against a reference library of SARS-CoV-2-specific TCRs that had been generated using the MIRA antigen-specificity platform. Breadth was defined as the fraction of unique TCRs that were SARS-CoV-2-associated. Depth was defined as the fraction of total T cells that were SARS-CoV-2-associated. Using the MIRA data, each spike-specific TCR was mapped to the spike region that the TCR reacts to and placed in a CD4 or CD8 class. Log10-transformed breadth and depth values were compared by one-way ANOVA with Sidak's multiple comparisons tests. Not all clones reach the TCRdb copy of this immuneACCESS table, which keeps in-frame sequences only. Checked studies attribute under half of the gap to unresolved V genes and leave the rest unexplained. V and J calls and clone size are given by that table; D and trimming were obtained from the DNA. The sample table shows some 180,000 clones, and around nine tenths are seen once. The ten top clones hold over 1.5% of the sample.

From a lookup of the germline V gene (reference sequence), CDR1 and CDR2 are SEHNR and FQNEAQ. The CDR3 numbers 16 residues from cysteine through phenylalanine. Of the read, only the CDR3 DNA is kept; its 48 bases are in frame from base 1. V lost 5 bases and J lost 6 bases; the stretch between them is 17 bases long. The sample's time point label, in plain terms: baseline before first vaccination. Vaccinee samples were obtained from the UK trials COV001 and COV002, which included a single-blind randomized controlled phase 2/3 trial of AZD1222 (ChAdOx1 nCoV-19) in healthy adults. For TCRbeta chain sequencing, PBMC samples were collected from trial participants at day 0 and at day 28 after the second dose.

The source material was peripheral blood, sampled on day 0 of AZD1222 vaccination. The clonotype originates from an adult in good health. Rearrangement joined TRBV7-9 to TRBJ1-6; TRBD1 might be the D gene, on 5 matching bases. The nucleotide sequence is TGTGCCAGCAGCAAAGACGCCCCAGGGCTTAATTCACCCCTCCACTTT. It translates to CASSKDAPGLNSPLHF.